The text below deals with one TCR beta chain. Its antigen is unidentified. The sample originates from a study of T cells in Graves' hyperthyroidism and ophthalmopathy. Investigators excluded patients with uncontrolled infection, other autoimmune disease, pregnancy or lactation. PBMCs were obtained from under 13 ml fresh peripheral blood. Amplified TCR beta CDR3 regions came from RNA transcripts. HTBI primers were the set used in a first-round RT-PCR of the TCR CDR3. TCRdb processed the multiplex PCR reads anew with MiXCR; each CDR3 protein has one entry. Of under 800,000 distinct CDR3 sequences in the sample, 12% to 15% were seen once. Findings of the study overall: Ophthalmopathy got predicted by the model a median about six months before its onset. Among thyroid clonotypes expanded above 0.001, most also appeared in blood.

After removal of 6 bases from V and 2 bases from J, the junction contained 6 bases not matched to a gene. Looked up from germline, CDR1 is SNHLY and CDR2 is FYNNEI. The CDR3 runs to 16 residues. The sequenced material came from blood. The chain couples TRBV2 to TRBJ2-2; the match to TRBD2 covers 10 bases. The receptor's source is a woman between 18 and 30 years old with Graves' hyperthyroidism. As DNA, the CDR3 is TGTGCCAGCAGCGCGGGACTAGCGCTCAACACCGGGGAGCTGTTTTTT. It encodes CASSAGLALNTGELFF.